This is a list of T cell receptor beta chains from one sample in a study of blood T cell repertoires in COVID-19. Produced via immunoSEQ multiplex PCR; TCRdb's table is partial and in-frame only. Of some 100,000 clones listed, roughly 89% are singletons. What was sequenced was peripheral blood. The receptors here all came from a man between 65 and 85 years old with acute or convalescent COVID-19. Both conserved end residues are part of each CDR3. The D gene is left open where the match is weak. Size is omitted from some rows. Given values are once, few, many or a class for expanded clones.

j_call v_call d_call clone_size cdr3_aa cdr3_nt
TRBJ2-3 TRBV11-1 . . CASFDSSSTDTQYF TGTGCCAGCTTCGACTCATCTAGCACAGATACGCAGTATTTT
TRBJ2-7 TRBV5-1 TRBD2 . CASSFGSGRPSSYEQYF TGCGCCAGCAGCTTTGGTAGCGGGAGGCCGAGCTCCTACGAGCAGTACTTC
TRBJ1-3 TRBV5-1 . . CASRNVPGGNTIYF TGCGCCAGCAGGAACGTTCCGGGTGGAAACACCATATATTTT
TRBJ2-7 TRBV19 TRBD2 . CASSIGLAGVIPSEQYF TGTGCCAGTAGTATCGGGCTAGCGGGAGTAATCCCTTCCGAGCAGTACTTC
TRBJ2-7 TRBV5-6 . . CASSSPTVVVYEQYF TGTGCCAGCTCTTCGCCCACAGTAGTAGTCTACGAGCAGTACTTC
TRBJ1-5 TRBV19 TRBD1 . CASRGTDPNQPQHF TGTGCCAGTAGAGGGACAGACCCCAATCAGCCCCAGCATTTT
TRBJ2-7 TRBV4-1 . . CASSQLGGHGEQYF TGCGCCAGCAGCCAATTAGGGGGACATGGCGAGCAGTACTTC
TRBJ2-2 TRBV11-3 . . CASSDQGHGELFF TGTGCCAGCAGCGACCAGGGTCACGGGGAGCTGTTTTTT
TRBJ2-7 TRBV6-5 . once CASRGKVSYEQYF TGTGCCAGTAGGGGAAAGGTTAGCTACGAGCAGTACTTC
TRBJ1-2 TRBV2 . . CASTRQAVPNHF TGTGCCAGTACACGACAGGCCGTCCCAAACCACTTC
TRBJ2-1 TRBV4-1 TRBD2 . CASSPLAGSYNEQFF TGCGCCAGCAGCCCCCTAGCGGGATCCTACAATGAGCAGTTCTTC
TRBJ2-7 TRBV7-9 TRBD2 few CASSLQLAGGREQYF TGTGCCAGCAGCTTACAACTAGCGGGAGGGCGTGAGCAGTACTTC
TRBJ2-7 TRBV6-1 . once CASSEVGGRVITTQYF TGTGCCAGCAGTGAAGTGGGGGGGCGCGTTATCACGACGCAGTACTTC
TRBJ1-1 TRBV4-1 TRBD1 . CASSHPGQGMNTEAFF TGCGCCAGCAGCCACCCTGGACAGGGGATGAACACTGAAGCTTTCTTT
TRBJ1-2 TRBV27 . . CASSPQGGYGYTF TGTGCCAGCAGTCCCCAGGGTGGCTATGGCTACACCTTC
TRBJ1-5 TRBV6-2/TRBV6-3 . . CASSRAQATGNNQPQHF TGTGCCAGCAGCCGCGCCCAAGCAACAGGGAACAATCAGCCCCAGCATTTT
TRBJ2-3 TRBV6-5 TRBD2 . CASKFLAGFADTQYF TGTGCCAGCAAGTTCCTAGCGGGATTCGCGGATACGCAGTATTTT
TRBJ1-5 TRBV4-1 . . CASSQDPRAQGSPQHF TGCGCCAGCAGCCAAGATCCCCGGGCACAGGGTTCCCCCCAGCATTTT
TRBJ2-7 TRBV18 TRBD1 . CASSPPGQGFNEQYF TGTGCCAGCTCCCCACCGGGACAGGGTTTCAACGAGCAGTACTTC
TRBJ1-5 TRBV5-5 TRBD1 . CASSPGQGYNQPQHF TGTGCCAGCAGCCCTGGACAGGGGTACAATCAGCCCCAGCATTTT
TRBJ1-6 TRBV5-1 . few CASSLLGLYNSPLHF TGCGCCAGCAGCTTGCTGGGCCTCTATAATTCACCCCTCCACTTT
TRBJ1-1 TRBV18 . . CASSPGALTEAFF TGTGCCAGCTCACCAGGGGCCCTCACTGAAGCTTTCTTT
TRBJ2-1 TRBV7-3 . . CASRPNGYHSQFF TGTGCCAGCAGACCAAATGGTTACCATAGTCAGTTCTTC
TRBJ2-4 TRBV7-9 TRBD2 . CASSLAGLVSGNIQYF TGTGCCAGCAGCTTAGCTGGACTAGTATCAGGAAACATTCAGTACTTC